This TCR beta chain is drawn from a study of regulatory T cells in long-lasting Graves disease. Remarks on this clonotype: The target antigen is unknown. Relative to the germline gene, one junction end is altered; a read error may explain this.

Germline V lookup: CDR1 MGHRA, CDR2 YSYEKL. The CDR3 runs 17 residues. Arm-PCR with iRepertoire HTBI primers amplified the CDR3 regions for these TCR beta libraries. Authors' methods: Identification yielded approximately 66 TRBV and 14 TRBJ segments across samples. TCRdb used MiXCR to reprocess the multiplex PCR reads, holding one entry per CDR3 protein. The V and J calls here are based on TCRdb, not the publication. The sample lists 400,000 to 500,000 distinct CDR3 sequences; 20% to 25% were seen once. The time point was: persistent/refractory GD, antithyroid drugs over 5 years with positive TRAb. PBMC-extracted RNA yielded the TCR library. Graves' disease diagnosis used American Thyroid Association guidelines. Overall study findings and caveats: Graves' patients with persistent disease showed TCR diversity lower than patients newly diagnosed. Newly diagnosed disease favored TRBV20-1 and TRBJ2-1 over persistent disease.

The sequencing used peripheral blood mononuclear cells (PBMCs), collected when the disease was refractory, from a patient treated with antithyroid drugs. This receptor was obtained from a female donor with Graves disease. This sequence joins TRBV4-1 and TRBJ1-4, with 8 bases identical to TRBD1. The CDR3 is CASSQVAGGPTNEKLSF. The DNA for the CDR3 is TGCGCCAGCAGCCAAGTTGCAGGGGGCCCAACTAATGAAAAACTGTCTTTT.